The T cell receptor beta chain described here comes from a study of control samples from healthy donors and cancer patients. Germline CDR1 and CDR2: KGHSH and LQKENI. Trimming pared 3 bases from V and 0 bases from J, leaving 9 bases between. The CDR3 contains 15 residues. Using immunoSEQ multiplex PCR, the repertoire was profiled, and TCRdb retains in-frame clones only, with some absent. The data show around 100,000 clones, about 89% seen once. This rearrangement joins TRBV18 to TRBJ1-3, with D possibly matching TRBD1 (6 bases). The clonotype was recovered from a man aged 60-69 years with lung cancer. Sequencing input: PBMCs. This CDR3 reads CASSPGQASGNTIYF. In DNA form, the CDR3 reads TGTGCCAGCTCACCGGGACAAGCCTCTGGAAACACCATATATTTT.